This T cell receptor (beta chain) stems from a study of prognosis after radiotherapy for stage I lung cancer. Study information: Patients with newly diagnosed primary stage I lung tumors numbered about 15, with roughly five others having oligometastatic NSCLC after surgical resection of the primary tumor. In 3 to 5 fractions, radiotherapy was administered as SBRT with a biologically effective dose of at least 100 Gy. No significant progression was observed in some 15 patients, whereas a few developed distant metastases a median of 7 months after radiotherapy.

Amplification of TCR beta CDR3 from genomic DNA used two-round multiplex PCR. Every TRBV and TRBJ gene had its own specific primer in first-round PCR. TCRdb redid the calling of the multiplex PCR reads with MiXCR, one entry per CDR3 protein. The sample consists of roughly 26,000 distinct CDR3 sequences, about 32% of them appearing once. Per germline, CDR1 MNHNS and CDR2 SASEGT. The CDR3 is 17 residues long. J gave up 1 base and V 6 bases, and 11 bases lay outside the gene matches. Two separate time points each saw a draw of roughly 6 milliliters of peripheral blood. The chain employs TRBV6-1 and TRBJ1-1; 10 nucleotides line up with TRBD1. The TCR originated in a donor over 45 with non-small cell lung cancer. The sample here was PBMCs, taken before or after stereotactic body radiation therapy (not recorded which). This chain's CDR3 is CASSLLGQGWENTEAFF. In nucleotides, the CDR3 is TGTGCCAGCAGCCTACTGGGACAGGGGTGGGAGAACACTGAAGCTTTCTTT.